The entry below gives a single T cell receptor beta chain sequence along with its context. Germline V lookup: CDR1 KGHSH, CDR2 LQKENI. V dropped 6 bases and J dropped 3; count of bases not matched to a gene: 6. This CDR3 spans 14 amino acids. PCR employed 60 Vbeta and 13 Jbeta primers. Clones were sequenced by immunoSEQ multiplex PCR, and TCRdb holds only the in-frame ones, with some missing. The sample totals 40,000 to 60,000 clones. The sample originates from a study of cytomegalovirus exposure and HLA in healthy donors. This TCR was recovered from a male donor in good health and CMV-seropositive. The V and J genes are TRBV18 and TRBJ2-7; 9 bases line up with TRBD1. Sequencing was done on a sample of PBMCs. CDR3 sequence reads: CASSPTGGDYEQYF. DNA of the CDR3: TGTGCCAGCTCGCCGACAGGGGGGGACTACGAGCAGTACTTC.